What follows are 10 T cell receptor beta chains derived from one specimen sequenced in a study of cytomegalovirus exposure and HLA in healthy donors (TCRdb year 2017). The method was the immunoSEQ multiplex PCR assay. Held by TCRdb, this immuneACCESS table contains in-frame sequences only and omits some clones. Under half of the omission traces to an unresolved V gene where checked; the cause of the rest is unknown. For this sample there are 95,000 to 150,000 clones; approximately 94% appear just once. The ten largest clonotypes hold approximately 1.3% of the sample. Sequenced input: PBMCs. Receptors originate from a woman in her late teens or twenties in good health and CMV-seronegative.

The chain couples TRBV9 to TRBJ2-3; a possible D gene is TRBD2 (6 bases). V dropped 0 bases and J dropped 0 bases, with 11 bases sitting between them. The CDR3 spans 16 residues. In germline, CDR1 is SGDLS, CDR2 YYNGEE. CDR3 protein: CASSVGGDSSTDTQYF. As DNA, the CDR3 is TGTGCCAGCAGCGTAGGAGGGGACTCTAGCACAGATACGCAGTATTTT.

The chain couples TRBV9 to TRBJ1-1; D unclear. Germline CDR1 and CDR2: SGDLS and YYNGEE. V was pared by 0 bases and J by 5 bases, with 11 bases between. The CDR3 is 14 amino acids. CDR3 in DNA: TGTGCCAGCAGCGTAGATGGTAGCGGGACTGAAGCTTTCTTT. Translated, it gives CASSVDGSGTEAFF.

The chain combines TRBV6-1 with TRBJ2-3; the D gene is possibly TRBD1 (6 bases). This CDR3 is 14 amino acids long. The germline V and J ends were trimmed by 5 bases and 4 bases, with 13 bases remaining between them. The germline V gene has CDR1 MNHNS and CDR2 SASEGT. The CDR3 sequence: CASSFHNRADTQYF. The DNA for the CDR3 is TGTGCCAGCAGTTTTCACAACAGGGCAGATACGCAGTATTTT.

The rearrangement uses TRBV7-8 and TRBJ1-1; D ambiguous. CDR3 size: 15 residues. Trimming cost V 5 bases and J 4 bases, with 17 bases left between them. Looked up from germline, CDR1 is SGHVS and CDR2 is FQNEAQ. The CDR3 region is CASSPARGVGTEAFF. The CDR3 DNA reads TGTGCCAGCAGCCCTGCACGGGGTGTGGGCACTGAAGCTTTCTTT.

This chain uses TRBV5-1 with TRBJ1-4, with 7 bases lining up with TRBD1. This CDR3 has 15 residues. V shed 2 bases and J 8 bases; nucleotides not matched to a gene: 9. The germline V gene has CDR1 SGHRS and CDR2 YFSETQ. CDR3 protein: CASSFEAGGREKLFF. The DNA for the CDR3 is TGCGCCAGCAGCTTTGAGGCAGGGGGACGAGAAAAACTGTTTTTT.

The chain couples TRBV29-1 to TRBJ1-4, with D perhaps TRBD1 (6 bases). The V gene's germline CDR1 is SQVTM and CDR2 ANQGSEA. The CDR3 spans 17 residues. The V gene lost 6 bases and the J gene lost 6 bases, with 26 bases spanning the gap. CDR3 sequence (DNA): TGCAGCGTAATAATACAGGGAAGTTGGTGGAAAGATGAAAAACTGTTTTTT. Translation gives CSVIIQGSWWKDEKLFF.

In this sample, this clone turned up once. The chain has TRBV28 and TRBJ2-5, with D possibly matching TRBD1 (6 bases). V gave up 1 base and J gave up 1 base, with 10 bases separating them. The germline gives CDR1 MDHEN, CDR2 SYDVKM. This CDR3 has 15 residues. The CDR3 reads CASSLSAGAQETQYF. The CDR3 DNA is TGTGCCAGCAGTTTATCCGCAGGGGCCCAAGAGACCCAGTACTTC.

Here the CDR3 reads CASSLGGTGVGETQYF. CDR3 sequence (DNA): TGCGCCAGCAGCTTGGGGGGGACAGGGGTCGGGGAGACCCAGTACTTC. The chain combines TRBV5-1 with TRBJ2-5, with 10 bases lining up with TRBD1. In germline, CDR1 is SGHRS, CDR2 YFSETQ. Unmatched junction bases numbered 7, after V lost 0 bases and J lost 5 bases. CDR3 length: 16 residues.

V gene TRBV2 combines with J gene TRBJ2-7; 8 positions match TRBD1. This CDR3 region has 12 residues. J gave up 3 bases and V 8 bases, and 3 bases lay outside the gene matches. CDR1 is SNHLY and CDR2 is FYNNEI in the germline V gene. The CDR3 spells CASRTGIYEQYF. In DNA, the CDR3 is TGTGCCAGCCGGACAGGGATCTACGAGCAGTACTTC.

This rearrangement joins TRBV5-1 to TRBJ1-2; unclear D gene. The CDR3 has 14 amino acids. Germline V CDR1 and CDR2: SGHRS, YFSETQ. The V end lost 0 bases, the J end lost 1 base, and 7 bases lay between the germline ends. CDR3 in amino acids: CASSLATDNYGYTF. The CDR3 nucleotides are TGCGCCAGCAGCTTGGCCACAGATAACTATGGCTACACCTTC.